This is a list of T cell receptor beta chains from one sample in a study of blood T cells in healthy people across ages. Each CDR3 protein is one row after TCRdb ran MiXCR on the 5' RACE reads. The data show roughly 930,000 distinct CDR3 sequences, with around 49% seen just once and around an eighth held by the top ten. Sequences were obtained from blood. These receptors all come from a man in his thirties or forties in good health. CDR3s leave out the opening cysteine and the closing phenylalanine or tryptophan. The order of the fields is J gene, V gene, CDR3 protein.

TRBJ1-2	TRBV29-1	SVRGPGPGYT
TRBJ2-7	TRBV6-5	ASGRQGTYEQY
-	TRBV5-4	ASSLAWINPEQY
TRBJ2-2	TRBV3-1	ASSYITDSPSTGELF
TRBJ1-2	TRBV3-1	ASSQAVYGYT
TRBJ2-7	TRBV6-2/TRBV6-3	ASSYRQGSSEQY
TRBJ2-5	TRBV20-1	SAEEGPPETQY
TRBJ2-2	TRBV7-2	TSSIDRAEVSGELF
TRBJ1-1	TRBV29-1	SVAGEVANTEAF
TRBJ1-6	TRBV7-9	ASSLRGSTNSPLH
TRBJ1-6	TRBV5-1	ASSLSTGNNNSPLH
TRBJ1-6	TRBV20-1	SARPLGEPPLRGSPLH
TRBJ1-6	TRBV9	ASSVSSGGMSSPLH
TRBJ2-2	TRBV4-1	ASSPQGRDNTGELF
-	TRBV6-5	ASSYSQVAYNEQY
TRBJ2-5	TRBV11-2	ASSFPAGQQETQY
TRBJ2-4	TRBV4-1	ASSQELRAKNIQY
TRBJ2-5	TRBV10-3	AISIGGGTGETQY
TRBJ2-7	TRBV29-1	SVRSVTGRHEQY
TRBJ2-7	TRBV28	ASSVTTYEQY
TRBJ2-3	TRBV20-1	SARDPAGALTDTQY
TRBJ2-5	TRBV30	AFSGTSYMETQY
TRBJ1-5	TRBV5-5	ASSWGQTDNQPQH
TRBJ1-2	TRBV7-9	ASSLEVSNYGYT